This TCR beta chain was retrieved from a study of T cells after yellow fever vaccination. Concerning this clonotype: Its matching antigen is unknown.

Overall study findings and caveats: The booster saw the reappearance of most primary-vaccination clones (around 95% CD4, around 90% CD8).

A 5'RACE template-switching step, the method used to make TCR cDNA, added a universal primer site and UMIs. TCRdb reprocessed the 5' RACE reads with MiXCR, giving one entry per CDR3 protein. This table holds around 350,000 distinct CDR3 sequences, about 6.2% found once. V lost 0 bases, J lost 7 bases, and 0 bases lay in between. The CDR3 extends over 10 amino acids. Germline values: CDR1 GTSNPN, CDR2 SVGIG (reference sequence). The V call is TRBV30, the J call TRBJ2-2; no reliable D call. The sample here was PBMCs, taken 5 days after the yellow fever booster vaccination. This sequence originates from a young man who received the YFV17D yellow fever vaccine. CDR3 region: CAWSVGELFF. The DNA of the CDR3 is TGTGCCTGGAGTGTCGGGGAGCTGTTTTTT.